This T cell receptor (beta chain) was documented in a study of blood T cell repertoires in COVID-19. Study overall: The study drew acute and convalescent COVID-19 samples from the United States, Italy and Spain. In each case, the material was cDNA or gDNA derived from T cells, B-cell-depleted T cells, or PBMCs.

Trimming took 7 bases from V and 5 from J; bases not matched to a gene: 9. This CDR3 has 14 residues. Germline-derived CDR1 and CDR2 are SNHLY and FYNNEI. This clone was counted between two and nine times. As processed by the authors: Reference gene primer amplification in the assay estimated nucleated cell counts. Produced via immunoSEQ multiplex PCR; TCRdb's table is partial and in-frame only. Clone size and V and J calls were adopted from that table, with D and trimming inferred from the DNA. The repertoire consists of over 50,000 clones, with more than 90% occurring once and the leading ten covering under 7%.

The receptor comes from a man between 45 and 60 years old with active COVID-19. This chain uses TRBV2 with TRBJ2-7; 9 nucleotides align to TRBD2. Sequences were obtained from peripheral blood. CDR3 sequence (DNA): TGTGCCAGCACCGGCGGGAGGGCCGTCAACGAGCAGTACTTC. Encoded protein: CASTGGRAVNEQYF.